This T cell receptor (beta chain) was sequenced in a study of CD4 T cells in relation to SARS-CoV-2 and coronaviruses. This clone appeared a single time. What it recognizes is unknown. Before the COVID-19 pandemic, during about 2010-2019, CD4+ T cells were taken from unexposed donors. CD4+ T cells were isolated from the cells after nine to eleven days of culture. Repertoires were generated with immunoSEQ multiplex PCR, while TCRdb's copy carries only in-frame clones and drops some. The table has about 15,000 clones, around 78% seen once. The clonotype originates from a human donor in good health. Sequencing input: CD4+ T cells from PBMCs, cultured in vitro.

The CDR3 DNA sequence: TGCGCCAGCAGCTTGGCAATGGGGGGGGATACGCAGTATTTT. As protein: CASSLAMGGDTQYF. This chain uses TRBV5-1 with TRBJ2-3, with TRBD2 identical over 7 bases. V shed 0 bases, J shed 6 bases, and the junction held 4 bases outside the gene matches. The CDR3 totals 14 residues. CDR1 SGHRS and CDR2 YFSETQ come from the germline V gene.